This T cell receptor beta chain was captured by sequencing in a study of cytomegalovirus exposure and HLA in healthy donors. Study background: Of the donors genotyped, 300 to 500 in all, 75% to 85% fell in the Caucasian-associated ancestry cluster. Whole-study results and caveats: The investigators catalogued 150 or so TCR beta chains as cytomegalovirus-associated. By HLA locus, TCR association rates varied in a later analysis, with DRB1 showing the most and HLA-C the fewest. In a later analysis, specific HLA alleles were associated with 15,000 to 20,000 TCR beta sequences at a 0.05 false discovery rate.

Primers included in the PCR were 60 Vbeta and 13 Jbeta primers. Sequenced by immunoSEQ multiplex PCR; TCRdb stores in-frame clones only, minus some. The sample has approximately 110,000 clones, roughly 85% seen once. Regarding this clone: Its matching antigen is unknown.

V lost 2 bases and J 5 bases, leaving 9 bases between the germline ends. The CDR3 loop spans 13 amino acids. Germline CDR1 KGHSH, CDR2 LQKENI. This sequence joins TRBV18 and TRBJ2-5; D unclear. This sequence originates from a middle-aged woman in good health and CMV-seronegative. Sequenced sample: PBMCs. The CDR3 loop is CASSPEAPETQYF. The CDR3 coding sequence is TGTGCCAGCTCACCAGAGGCCCCGGAGACCCAGTACTTC.